This T cell receptor (beta chain) was identified during a study of blood T cell repertoires in COVID-19. Living in roughly 25 US areas, the participants were between about 18 and 90 years of age. Measured with immunoSEQ multiplex PCR; TCRdb has only the in-frame clones, and not every one. Of over 400,000 clones in the sample, more than 85% are singletons; the top ten hold 8% to 9.5%. The sample taken for sequencing was PBMCs or T cells enriched from blood (not recorded which). The source of this sequence is a woman aged 55-75 years who had recovered from COVID-19.

The CDR3, as DNA: TGTGCCAGCTCACCACGGCAGCGCTATGGCTACACCTTC. Translating gives CASSPRQRYGYTF. V and J are TRBV18 and TRBJ1-2; unclear D gene. V was clipped by 1 base and J by 4 bases, with 7 bases between them. CDR3 size: 13 residues. The germline V gene has CDR1 KGHSH and CDR2 LQKENI.